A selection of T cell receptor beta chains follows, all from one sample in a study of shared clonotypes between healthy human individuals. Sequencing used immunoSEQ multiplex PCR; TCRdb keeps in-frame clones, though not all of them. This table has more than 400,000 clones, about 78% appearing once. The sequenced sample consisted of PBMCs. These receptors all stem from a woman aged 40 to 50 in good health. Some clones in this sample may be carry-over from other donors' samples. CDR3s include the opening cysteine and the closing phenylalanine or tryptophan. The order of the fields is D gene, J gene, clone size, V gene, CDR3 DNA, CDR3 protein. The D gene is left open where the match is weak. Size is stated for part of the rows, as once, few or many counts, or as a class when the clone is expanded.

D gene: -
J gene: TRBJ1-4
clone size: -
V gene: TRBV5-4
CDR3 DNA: TGTGCCAGCAGCTTAGAGGGGATCAGGCGAGACTCAACTAATGAAAAACTGTTTTTT
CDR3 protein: CASSLEGIRRDSTNEKLFF

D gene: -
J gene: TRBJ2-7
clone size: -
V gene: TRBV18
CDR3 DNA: TGTGCCAGCTCCCAAGGGGTTCCCTTTGTAGGGAACAACGAGCAGTACTTC
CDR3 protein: CASSQGVPFVGNNEQYF

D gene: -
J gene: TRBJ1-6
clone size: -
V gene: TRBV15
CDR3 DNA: TGTGCCACCAGCAGAGATAGGGGAGGTGGTTCACCCCTCCACTTT
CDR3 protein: CATSRDRGGGSPLHF

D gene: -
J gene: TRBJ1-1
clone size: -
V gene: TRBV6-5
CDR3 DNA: TGTGCCAGCAGGCCCGGGACCAACACTGAAGCTTTCTTT
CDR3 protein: CASRPGTNTEAFF

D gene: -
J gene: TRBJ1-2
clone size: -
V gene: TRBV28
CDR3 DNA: TGTGCCAGCAGTTTACCCCCCCCGTATGGCTACACCTTC
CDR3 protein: CASSLPPPYGYTF

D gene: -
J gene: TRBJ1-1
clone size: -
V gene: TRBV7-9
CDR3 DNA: TGTGCCAGCAGCTACCCAAAGGGGGGGCTCTTAGTTGAAGCTTTCTTT
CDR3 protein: CASSYPKGGLLVEAFF

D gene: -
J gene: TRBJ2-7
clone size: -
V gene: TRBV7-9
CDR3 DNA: TGTGCCAGCAGCTTAAGATTCGGAGGGGACGGGAAAGCCTACGAGCAGTACTTC
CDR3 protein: CASSLRFGGDGKAYEQYF

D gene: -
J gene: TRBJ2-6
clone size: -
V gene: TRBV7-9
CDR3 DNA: TGTGCCAGCAGCTTAGGTTACGGCCGGGGTATCTCTGGGGCCAACGTCCTGACTTTC
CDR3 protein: CASSLGYGRGISGANVLTF

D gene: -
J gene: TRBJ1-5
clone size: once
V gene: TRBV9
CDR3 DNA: TGTGCCAGCAGTCTACTCGACAGTTTCCGCAATCAGCCCCAGCATTTT
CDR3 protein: CASSLLDSFRNQPQHF

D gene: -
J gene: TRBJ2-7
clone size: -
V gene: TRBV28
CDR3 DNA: TGTGCCAGCAGTTTAGCGCGGGACTGGAAATACGAGCAGTACTTC
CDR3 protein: CASSLARDWKYEQYF

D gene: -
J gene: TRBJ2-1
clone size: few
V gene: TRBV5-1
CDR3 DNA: TGCGCCAGCAGCTTGGTAGCGAGCGGCTCCTACAATGAGCAGTTCTTC
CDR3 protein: CASSLVASGSYNEQFF

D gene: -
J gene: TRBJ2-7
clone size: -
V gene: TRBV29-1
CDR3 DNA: TGCAGCGTTGAAGGCCTATACGAGCAGTACTTC
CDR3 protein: CSVEGLYEQYF

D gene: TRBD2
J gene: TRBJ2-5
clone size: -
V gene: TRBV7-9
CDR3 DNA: TGTGCCAGCAGCAAAAACGGACTAGCTGGTGAGACCCAGTACTTC
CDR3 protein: CASSKNGLAGETQYF

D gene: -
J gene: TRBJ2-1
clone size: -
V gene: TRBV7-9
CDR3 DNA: TGTGCCAGCAGCCCCCCCTTGGTTGGGAGAGGCTCCTACAATGAGCAGTTCTTC
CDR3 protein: CASSPPLVGRGSYNEQFF

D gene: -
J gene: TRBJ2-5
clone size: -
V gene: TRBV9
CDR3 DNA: TGTGCCAGCAGCGCCGGGGCGCGAGGCGAAGAGACCCAGTACTTC
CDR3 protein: CASSAGARGEETQYF

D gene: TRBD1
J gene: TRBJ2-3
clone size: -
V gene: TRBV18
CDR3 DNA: TGTGCCAGCTCACCAGGGACAGGGGGCAGCACAGATACGCAGTATTTT
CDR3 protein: CASSPGTGGSTDTQYF

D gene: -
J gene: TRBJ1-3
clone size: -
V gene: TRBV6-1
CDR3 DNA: TGTGCCAGCAGATCGGTCAGGGGCTCTGGAAACACCATATATTTT
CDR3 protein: CASRSVRGSGNTIYF

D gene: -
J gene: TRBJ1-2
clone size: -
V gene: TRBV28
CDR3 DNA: TGTGCCAGCAGTTCCAACGGGGCCTACTATGGCTACACCTTC
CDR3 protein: CASSSNGAYYGYTF

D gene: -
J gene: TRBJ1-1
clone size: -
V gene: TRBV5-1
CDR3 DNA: TGCGCCAGCAGCTTGAACGGGCAGGGATCGGGCACTGAAGCTTTCTTT
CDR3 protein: CASSLNGQGSGTEAFF

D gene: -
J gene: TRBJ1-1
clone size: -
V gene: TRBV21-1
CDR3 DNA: TGTGCCAGCAGAGAGCAAATAGCTATTCGCACTGAAGCTTTCTTT
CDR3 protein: CASREQIAIRTEAFF

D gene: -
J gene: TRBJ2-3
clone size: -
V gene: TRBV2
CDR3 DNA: TGTGCCAGCAGTGAAGGGAAGGGGCGAGGCACAGATACGCAGTATTTT
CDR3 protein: CASSEGKGRGTDTQYF

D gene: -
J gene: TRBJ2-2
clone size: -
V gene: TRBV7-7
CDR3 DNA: TGTGCTAGCAGTTTCGCCGGGACACCGAACACCGGGGAGCTGTTTTTT
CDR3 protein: CASSFAGTPNTGELFF

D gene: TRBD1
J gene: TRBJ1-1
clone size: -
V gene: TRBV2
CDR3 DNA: TGTGCCAGCAGGCCCCCCGGGACAGTGAACACTGAAGCTTTCTTT
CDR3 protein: CASRPPGTVNTEAFF

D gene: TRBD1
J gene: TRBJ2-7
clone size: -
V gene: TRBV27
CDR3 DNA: TGTGCCAGCAGTTTGGACAGGGGTCCCTACGAGCAGTACTTC
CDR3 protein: CASSLDRGPYEQYF

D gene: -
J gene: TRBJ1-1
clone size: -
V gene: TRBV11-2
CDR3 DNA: TGTGCCAGCAGCTTTAACCCAAGGGGGACGAACACTGAAGCTTTCTTT
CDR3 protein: CASSFNPRGTNTEAFF

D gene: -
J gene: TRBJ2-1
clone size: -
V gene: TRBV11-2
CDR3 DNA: TGTGCCAGCAGCTTAGGGGGGGTCTCCTACAATGAGCAGTTCTTC
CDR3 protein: CASSLGGVSYNEQFF

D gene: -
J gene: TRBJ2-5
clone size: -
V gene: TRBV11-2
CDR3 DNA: TGTGCCAGCAGCGTTAACGGGGCAGGGGAGGGAGAGACCCAGTACTTC
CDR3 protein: CASSVNGAGEGETQYF

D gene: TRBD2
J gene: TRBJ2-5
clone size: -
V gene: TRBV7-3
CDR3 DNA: TGTGCCAGCAGCTTGGGACTAGCGGGGACCCAGTACTTC
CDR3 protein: CASSLGLAGTQYF

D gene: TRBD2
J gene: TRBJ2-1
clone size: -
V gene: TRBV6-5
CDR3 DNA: TGTGCCAGCAGTTACTGGGGAATGGCGGGGGACAATGAGCAGTTCTTC
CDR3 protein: CASSYWGMAGDNEQFF

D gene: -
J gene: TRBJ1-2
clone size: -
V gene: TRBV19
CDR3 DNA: TGTGCCAGTAGTATGTCGGGACGGTTCTATGGCTACACCTTC
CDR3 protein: CASSMSGRFYGYTF

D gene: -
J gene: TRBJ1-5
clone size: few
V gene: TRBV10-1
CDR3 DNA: TGCGCCAGCAGTGAAGGACCGAGGACCAATTTTAGCAATCAGCCCCAGCATTTT
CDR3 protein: CASSEGPRTNFSNQPQHF

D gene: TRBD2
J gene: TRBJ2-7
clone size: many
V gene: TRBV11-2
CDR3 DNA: TGTGCCAGCAGCTTAGGTAGCGGGAGGGCCGCCTCCTACGAGCAGTACTTC
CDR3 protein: CASSLGSGRAASYEQYF

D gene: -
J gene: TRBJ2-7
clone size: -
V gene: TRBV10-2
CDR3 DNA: TGCGCCAGCAGTCCGGGCAGGGGTAGATACGAGCAGTACTTC
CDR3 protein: CASSPGRGRYEQYF

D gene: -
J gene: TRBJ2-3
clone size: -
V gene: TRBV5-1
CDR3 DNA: TGCGCCAGCAGCTTGGTGGCAGGGCCCACAGATACGCAGTATTTT
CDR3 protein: CASSLVAGPTDTQYF

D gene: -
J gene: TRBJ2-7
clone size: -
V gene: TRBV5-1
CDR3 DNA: TGCGCCAGCAGCCGGGACCAGCGCTACGAGCAGTACTTC
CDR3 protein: CASSRDQRYEQYF

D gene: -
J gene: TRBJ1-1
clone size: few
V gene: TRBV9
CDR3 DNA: TGTGCCAGCAGCGTCGTACAGGGTTGGACCACTGAAGCTTTCTTT
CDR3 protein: CASSVVQGWTTEAFF

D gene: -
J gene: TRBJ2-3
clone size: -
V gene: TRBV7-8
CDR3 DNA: TGTGCCAGCAGCCGACAAAGATTCGGGGGGCAAACAGATACGCAGTATTTT
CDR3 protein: CASSRQRFGGQTDTQYF

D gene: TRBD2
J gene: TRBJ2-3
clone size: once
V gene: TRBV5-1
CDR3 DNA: TGCGCCAGCAGCCCTGGACTAGCGGGGATTAGCACAGATACGCAGTATTTT
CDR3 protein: CASSPGLAGISTDTQYF

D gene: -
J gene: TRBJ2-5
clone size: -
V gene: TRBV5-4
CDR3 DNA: TGTGCCAGCAGCTTGGACCAGGGGATAGCAGAGACCCAGTACTTC
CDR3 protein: CASSLDQGIAETQYF

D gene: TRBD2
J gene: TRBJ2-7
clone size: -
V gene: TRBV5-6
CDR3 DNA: TGTGCCAGCAGCCTGTCCGGGAGGGAGCAGTACTTC
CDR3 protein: CASSLSGREQYF

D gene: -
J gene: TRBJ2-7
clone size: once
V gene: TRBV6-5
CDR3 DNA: TGTGCCAGCTGGGGGGCACCCTCCTACGAGCAGTACTTC
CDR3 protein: CASWGAPSYEQYF

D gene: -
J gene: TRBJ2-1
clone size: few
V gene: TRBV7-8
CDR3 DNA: TGTGCCAGCAGCTTAGGTGGCGGCTACAATGAGCAGTTCTTC
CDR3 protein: CASSLGGGYNEQFF